These 22 T cell receptor beta chains were all obtained from the same sample, sequenced in a study of blood T cells in healthy people across ages. A J-beta primer mix and a sample-barcoded 5' primer were used in a second PCR of about 6 to 12 cycles. TCRdb re-called the 5' RACE reads through MiXCR, storing one row per CDR3 protein. The sample holds some 800,000 distinct CDR3 sequences, 40% to 50% seen once. Specimen: blood. These receptors all come from a man between 60 and 75 years old in good health.

The genes are TRBV4-2 and TRBJ2-7, with D perhaps being TRBD1 or TRBD2 (5 bases each). TRBJ2-5 matches the DNA end more closely, so the J call is doubtful. The CDR3 length is 15 residues. CDR1 LGHNA and CDR2 YNFKEQ come from the germline V gene. As DNA, the CDR3 is TGTGCCAGCAGCTCCGTGGTGGGGACCCAAGAGACCCAGTACTTC. It is translated as CASSSVVGTQETQYF.

The chain uses TRBV24-1 and TRBJ2-7; D is undetermined. Trimming removed 6 bases from V and 0 bases from J, with 8 bases in between. The germline CDR1 and CDR2 sequences are KGHDR and SFDVKD. This CDR3 contains 13 residues. The CDR3 DNA follows: TGTGCCACCAGTAGGGCAGGCTCCTACGAGCAGTACTTC. It encodes CATSRAGSYEQYF.

A word on this clonotype: Mismatch with germline at one junction end may stem from a read error. CDR3 protein: CSARDATGWDNGQFF. Here the CDR3 DNA reads TGCAGTGCTAGAGATGCGACAGGTTGGGACAATGGGCAGTTCTTC. The chain recombines TRBV20-1 with TRBJ2-1; perhaps TRBD1 as D (6 bases). CDR1 DFQATT and CDR2 SNEGSKA come from the germline V gene (reference sequence). This CDR3 spans 15 amino acids.

Remarks on this clonotype: A junction boundary mismatches the germline segment, possibly from a read error. The chain has TRBV20-1 and TRBJ2-1, with 8 bases fitting TRBD2. The CDR3 totals 15 residues. Germline V gene data show CDR1 as DFQATT and CDR2 as SNEGSKA (reference sequence). CDR3 loop: CSAGGRGALNNERFF. Here the CDR3 DNA reads TGCAGTGCTGGAGGGCGGGGGGCGTTAAACAATGAGCGGTTCTTC.

The gene calls are TRBV20-1 and TRBJ1-1; D remains ambiguous. CDR3 length equals 13 residues. The V end was cut by 5 bases, the J end by 0 bases, with 10 bases between. Germline CDR1 and CDR2: DFQATT and SNEGSKA (reference sequence). The CDR3 is CSAYEGLNTEAFF. CDR3 in DNA: TGCAGTGCTTACGAGGGTCTGAACACTGAAGCTTTCTTT.

Notes on this clonotype: A junction end diverges from the germline sequence, so it may reflect a read error. The rearrangement uses TRBV3-1 and TRBJ1-2; 7 nucleotides align to TRBD1. CDR3 length: 14 residues. Germline V gene lookup returns CDR1 LGHDT and CDR2 YNNKEL (reference sequence). CDR3 nucleotide sequence: TGTACCAGCAGCCGGGGACAGTCGGGCTATGGCTACACCTTC. It codes for CTSSRGQSGYGYTF.

The J gene is TRBJ1-2, the V gene TRBV6-5; unclear D gene. The ends were cut back, 2 bases at V and 2 bases at J, with 9 bases in the middle. The CDR3 length is 14 residues. The germline gives CDR1 MNHEY, CDR2 SVGAGI. The CDR3 loop reads CASSYADPNYGYTF. The CDR3 region has the DNA TGTGCCAGCAGTTACGCTGACCCAAACTATGGCTACACCTTC.

This clonotype has just a few counts. CDR3 loop: CASSTSGSSSYEQYF. The CDR3 region has the DNA TGTGCCAGCTCGACTAGCGGGAGCAGCTCCTACGAGCAGTACTTC. The chain has TRBV27 and TRBJ2-7; 12 bases match TRBD2. The J segment lost 0 bases and the V segment lost 8 bases, leaving 5 bases of the junction unmatched. CDR3 length: 15 residues. CDR1 is MNHEY and CDR2 is SMNVEV in the germline V gene (reference sequence).

The chain employs TRBV29-1 and TRBJ2-7, with unresolved D. Deletions cut 4 bases from V and 2 bases from J, with 6 bases between. The length of the CDR3 is 11 residues. In germline, CDR1 is SQVTM, CDR2 ANQGSEA. The CDR3, as DNA: TGCAGCGTTGCAGCTCCCTACGAGCAGTACTTC. It specifies CSVAAPYEQYF.

This clonotype was found a few times. The rearrangement uses TRBV7-3 and TRBJ1-1; a possible D gene is TRBD1 (5 bases). The germline CDR1 and CDR2 sequences are SGHTA and FQGTGA. The CDR3 is 12 amino acids. V was clipped by 5 bases and J by 6 bases, with 10 bases between them. CDR3 loop: CASSAQGSEAFF. The CDR3 DNA sequence: TGTGCCAGCAGCGCGCAGGGATCTGAAGCTTTCTTT.

This chain connects TRBV27 to TRBJ2-6; D is unresolved. Germline loops: CDR1 MNHEY, CDR2 SMNVEV (reference sequence). The length of the CDR3 is 17 residues. Trimming removed 8 bases at V and 1 base at J, with 18 bases between. In nucleotides, the CDR3 is TGTGCCAGCGGTTCCCCGGGCAGCCCATCTGGGGCCAACGTCCTGACTTTC. This encodes CASGSPGSPSGANVLTF.

This rearrangement joins TRBV7-9 to TRBJ1-5; no definite D call. The CDR3 has 14 amino acids. Trimming cost V 3 bases and J 0 bases, with 6 bases left between them. Germline CDR1 is SEHNR and CDR2 is FQNEAQ (reference sequence). The CDR3 nucleotides are TGTGCCAGCAGCTTTAAGGCTAGCAATCAGCCCCAGCATTTT. Amino acid sequence: CASSFKASNQPQHF.

In regard to this clonotype: Relative to the germline gene, one junction end is altered; a read error may explain this. V gene TRBV10-3 combines with J gene TRBJ2-7; D ambiguous. The V gene's germline CDR1 is ENHRY and CDR2 SYGVKD. The CDR3 has 13 residues. The CDR3 region is CAVSESRMGEQYF. DNA of the CDR3: TGTGCCGTCAGTGAGTCCAGGATGGGTGAGCAGTACTTC.

This clonotype was detected ten times or more. CDR3 in amino acids: CASSVAGRTSNEQFF. The DNA for the CDR3 is TGTGCCAGCAGCGTAGCTGGGAGGACTAGTAATGAGCAGTTCTTC. This chain links TRBV9 with TRBJ2-1; 7 positions match TRBD2. This CDR3 spans 15 amino acids. V gave up 0 bases and J gave up 7 bases; unmatched junction bases: 7. Germline V lookup: CDR1 SGDLS, CDR2 YYNGEE.

The J gene is TRBJ1-2, the V gene TRBV19; tentative D call: TRBD1 (6 bases). The CDR3 contains 14 residues. Germline V CDR1 and CDR2: LNHDA, SQIVND (reference sequence). V was pared by 9 bases and J by 8 bases, with 22 bases between. The CDR3 is CASTRADSQRGYTF. The CDR3 DNA is TGTGCCAGCACCCGAGCGGACAGTCAGCGCGGCTACACCTTC.

This clonotype appeared once. V and J are TRBV21-1 and TRBJ1-2. TRBV21-1 constitutes a pseudogene. The CDR3 contains 15 residues. In nucleotides, the CDR3 is TGTGCCAGCAGCCATACCTCCTCGGGAGGGAATGGCTACACCTTC. Translating it yields CASSHTSSGGNGYTF.

This clonotype was found once. V is TRBV20-1 and J is TRBJ2-1, with D perhaps TRBD2 (6 bases). The germline gives CDR1 DFQATT, CDR2 SNEGSKA (reference sequence). The CDR3 has 14 residues. CDR3: CSGALASRWGEQFF. CDR3 in DNA: TGCAGCGGGGCCCTAGCGTCCCGATGGGGTGAGCAGTTCTTC.

As concerns this clonotype: At one end, the junction sequence differs from germline, possibly due to a read error. This chain links TRBV7-2 with TRBJ2-4; 7 bases agree with TRBD2. The J call may be in error: the DNA end matches TRBJ2-5 better. The germline V gene has CDR1 SGHTA and CDR2 FQGNSA. This CDR3 region has 16 residues. The CDR3: CAGSLTPGLLQETQYF. The CDR3 DNA is TGTGCCGGCAGCTTAACCCCGGGACTACTACAAGAGACCCAGTACTTC.

With respect to this clonotype: One end of the junction is discordant with germline, which a read error may explain. The rearrangement links TRBV5-1 to TRBJ2-4; D possibly uses TRBD1 or TRBD2 (7 bases each). The J call may be faulty, since TRBJ2-7 better matches the DNA end. The germline gives CDR1 SGHRS, CDR2 YFSETQ. The CDR3 has 13 residues. The CDR3 reads CAGSQGGAYEQYF. The CDR3 DNA sequence: TGCGCCGGCAGCCAGGGGGGGGCCTACGAGCAGTACTTC.

The J gene is TRBJ1-1, the V gene TRBV4-1; a weak D match, TRBD1 (5 bases). The V gene's germline CDR1 is MGHRA and CDR2 YSYEKL. This CDR3 is built from 13 residues. Trimming removed 3 bases from V and 4 bases from J, with 9 bases in between. CDR3 nucleotide sequence: TGCGCCAGCAGCCATACGGGGGGCACTGAAGCTTTCTTT. Amino acids: CASSHTGGTEAFF.

This clonotype was seen just once. The rearrangement joins TRBV7-9 to TRBJ1-6; D is perhaps TRBD1 (5 bases). CDR1 and CDR2 (germline): SEHNR, FQNEAQ (reference sequence). CDR3 length: 15 residues. The V end lost 1 base, the J end lost 5 bases, and 9 bases lay between the germline ends. The DNA of the CDR3 is TGTGCCAGCAGCTTAGGACAGTACGATAATTCACCCCTCCACTTT. Its translation is CASSLGQYDNSPLHF. Looking up the rest from reference TRBV7-9 and TRBJ1-6 gives the full variable domain: DTGVSQNPRHKITKRGQNVTFRCDPISEHNRLYWYRQTLGQGPEFLTYFQNEAQLEKSRLLSDRFSAERPKGSFSTLEIQRTEQGDSAMYLCASSLGQYDNSPLHFGNGTRLTVT.

The chain couples TRBV4-3 to TRBJ2-3; 12 nucleotides match TRBD2. The junction had 15 bases not matched to a gene; V was cut back by 0 bases and J by 5 bases. CDR1 is LGHNA, CDR2 YSLEER, per germline. The length of the CDR3 is 20 residues. The DNA of the CDR3 is TGCGCCAGCAGCCAAGATCTAGGGGCTAGCGGGGGGGCCCTAGGAGATACGCAGTATTTT. Its translation: CASSQDLGASGGALGDTQYF.